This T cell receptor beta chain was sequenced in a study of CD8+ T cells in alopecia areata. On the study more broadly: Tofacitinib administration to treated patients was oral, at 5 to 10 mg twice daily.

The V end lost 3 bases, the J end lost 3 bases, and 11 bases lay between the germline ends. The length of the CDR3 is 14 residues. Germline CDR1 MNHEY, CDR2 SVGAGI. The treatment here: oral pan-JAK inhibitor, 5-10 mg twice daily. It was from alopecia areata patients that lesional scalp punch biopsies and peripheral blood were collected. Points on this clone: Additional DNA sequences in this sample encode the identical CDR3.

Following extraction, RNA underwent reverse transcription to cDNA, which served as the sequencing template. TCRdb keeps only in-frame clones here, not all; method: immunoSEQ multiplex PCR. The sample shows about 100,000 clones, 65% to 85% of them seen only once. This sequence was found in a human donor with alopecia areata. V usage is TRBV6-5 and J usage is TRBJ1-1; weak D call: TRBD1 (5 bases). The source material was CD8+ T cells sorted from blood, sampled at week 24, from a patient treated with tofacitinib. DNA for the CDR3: TGTGCCAGCAGTTATGCGGGGGGGTACACTGAAGCTTTCTTT. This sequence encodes CASSYAGGYTEAFF.